This entry concerns a single T cell receptor beta chain. There is no known antigen for this receptor. One base away there is no much larger clone; base qualities are not given. The record originates from a study of blood T cell repertoires in COVID-19 (dated by TCRdb to the early 2020s). Turning to the overall study: ImmuneRACE Cohort 3 recovered participants were defined by two consecutive negative NP/OP PCR tests, healthcare professional clearance, or symptom resolution. The collaborator samples originated in the United States, Italy and Spain and spanned the acute and convalescent phases of COVID-19. The material from the prospective study consisted of cDNA or gDNA derived from T cells, B-cell-depleted T cells, or PBMCs. Subjects who had been exposed to COVID-19, were actively infected with it, or had recovered from it provided the deeply sampled blood TCRbeta repertoires that made up the dataset. The repertoires were released in a freely available public database meant as a resource for research on the immune response to SARS-CoV-2. The samples were drawn from two sources: the first 160 participants of the ongoing ImmuneRACE study, and 1,200 or so subjects contributed by 6 global collaborators. The sample metadata nearly always contained a de-identified subject ID, COVID-19 status, age in years and sex. Where available, HLA class I and class II types were obtained from metadata supplied by the sample provider rather than from assay-based typing. Paper-wide results and their limitations: The amount of clinical and demographic metadata varied by source and participant and was provided uncurated.

Participants in the prospective study were aged roughly 18 to 100 years, lived in under 30 United States geographic areas, and enrolled through a virtual design. Cohort assignment in the prospective study relied on participant-reported clinical history from a screening survey and a study questionnaire. In the prospective study, mobile phlebotomists collected whole blood, serum and a nasopharyngeal or oropharyngeal swab from each participant. Over an approximately two-month period, participants in the prospective study had the option of providing additional blood draws and questionnaires. Before DNA extraction, blood samples from the prospective study were shipped at room temperature or frozen. Taken from the germline V gene, the CDR1 and CDR2 loops are SGHAT and FQNNGV. Including the terminal cysteine and phenylalanine, the CDR3 comprises 16 residues. Of the read, only the CDR3 DNA is kept; its 48 bases are in frame from base 1. Between the V and J ends, shortened by 3 bases and 1 base respectively, the junction contains 12 bases.

TCRbeta CDR3 regions were amplified from genomic DNA by means of the immunoSEQ Assay, a bias-controlled multiplex PCR. For the original study's pipeline: Within the assay, amplification of reference gene primers was used to estimate how many nucleated cells each sample contained. To quantify the absolute abundance of each unique TCRbeta CDR3 rearrangement, sequence reads were collapsed and filtered. Productive Simpson clonality was computed per sample as the square root of Simpson's diversity index over productive rearrangements. TCRdb took this table from immuneACCESS and kept in-frame rearrangements with V and J called. Such tables lack part of the clones; where checked against another copy, unresolved V genes explain under half of the gap, and the rest is unexplained. Clone size and V and J calls were adopted from that table, with D and trimming inferred from the DNA. A total of about 360,000 clones appear in this sample, approximately 89% of them only once. Roughly 1.9% of the sample is in the top ten clones.

The TCR comes from a man in his forties or fifties in a cohort exposed to, infected with or recovered from COVID-19 (not recorded which). The sequenced material came from PBMCs or T cells enriched from blood (not recorded which). The rearrangement combines TRBV11-2 with TRBJ2-2; no confident D gene assignment can be made. The DNA sequence is as follows: TGTGCCAGCAGCTTGGAGTCTGAACAGAACACCGGGGAGCTGTTTTTT. Translated, it gives CASSLESEQNTGELFF. Full variable domain (CDR3 extended with the reference TRBV11-2 and TRBJ2-2 proteins): EAGVAQSPRYKIIEKRQSVAFWCNPISGHATLYWYQQILGQGPKLLIQFQNNGVVDDSQLPKDRFSAERLKGVDSTLKIQPAKLEDSAVYLCASSLESEQNTGELFFGEGSRLTVL.